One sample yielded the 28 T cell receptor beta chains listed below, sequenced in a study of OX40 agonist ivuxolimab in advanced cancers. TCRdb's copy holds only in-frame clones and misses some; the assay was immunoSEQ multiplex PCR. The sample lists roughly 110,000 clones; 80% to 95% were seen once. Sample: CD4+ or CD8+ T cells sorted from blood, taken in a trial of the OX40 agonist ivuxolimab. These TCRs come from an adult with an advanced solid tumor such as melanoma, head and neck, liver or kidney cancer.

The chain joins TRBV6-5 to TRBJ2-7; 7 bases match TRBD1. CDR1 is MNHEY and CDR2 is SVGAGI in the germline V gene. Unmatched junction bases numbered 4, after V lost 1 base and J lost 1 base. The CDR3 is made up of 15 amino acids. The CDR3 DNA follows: TGTGCCAGCAGTTACTTCCGGGACAGTTCCTACGAGCAGTACTTC. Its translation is CASSYFRDSSYEQYF.

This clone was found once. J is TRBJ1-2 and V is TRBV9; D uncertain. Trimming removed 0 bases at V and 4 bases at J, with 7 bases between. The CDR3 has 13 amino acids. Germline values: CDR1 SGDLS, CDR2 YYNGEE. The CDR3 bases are TGTGCCAGCAGCGTAGATTCCAGCTATGGCTACACCTTC. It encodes CASSVDSSYGYTF.

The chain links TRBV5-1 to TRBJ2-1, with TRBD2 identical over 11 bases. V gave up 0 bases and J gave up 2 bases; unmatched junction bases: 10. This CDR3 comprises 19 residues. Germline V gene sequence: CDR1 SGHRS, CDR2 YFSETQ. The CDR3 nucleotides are TGCGCCAGCAGCTTGGATCTAGCGGGAGGACCCCCTCCCTACAATGAGCAGTTCTTC. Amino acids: CASSLDLAGGPPPYNEQFF.

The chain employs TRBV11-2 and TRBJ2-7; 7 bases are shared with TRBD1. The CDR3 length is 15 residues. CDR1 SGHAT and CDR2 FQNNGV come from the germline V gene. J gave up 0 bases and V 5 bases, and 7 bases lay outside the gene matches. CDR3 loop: CASSRGDSYSYEQYF. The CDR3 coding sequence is TGTGCCAGCAGCCGTGGGGACAGTTACTCCTACGAGCAGTACTTC.

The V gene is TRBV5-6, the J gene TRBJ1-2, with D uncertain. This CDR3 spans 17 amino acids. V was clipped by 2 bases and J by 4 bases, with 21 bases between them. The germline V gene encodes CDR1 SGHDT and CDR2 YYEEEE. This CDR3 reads CASSFDPVSTWGYGYTF. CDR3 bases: TGTGCCAGCAGCTTTGATCCAGTCTCCACCTGGGGCTATGGCTACACCTTC.

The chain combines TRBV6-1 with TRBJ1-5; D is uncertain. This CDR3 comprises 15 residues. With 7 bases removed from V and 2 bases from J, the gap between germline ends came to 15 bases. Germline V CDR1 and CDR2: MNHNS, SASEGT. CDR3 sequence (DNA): TGTGCCAGCAACGGACCAGGAGTGGGCAATCAGCCCCAGCATTTT. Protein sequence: CASNGPGVGNQPQHF.

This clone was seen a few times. CDR3 sequence: CASSQDLNRVWEDRWDYEQYF. The CDR3 nucleotides read TGCGCCAGCAGCCAAGATTTGAATAGAGTTTGGGAGGACAGGTGGGACTACGAGCAGTACTTC. The rearrangement links TRBV4-3 to TRBJ2-7; D might be TRBD1 (7 bases). The CDR3 covers 21 residues. From germline, CDR1 is LGHNA and CDR2 YSLEER. V lost 0 bases and J lost 3, with 30 bases in between.

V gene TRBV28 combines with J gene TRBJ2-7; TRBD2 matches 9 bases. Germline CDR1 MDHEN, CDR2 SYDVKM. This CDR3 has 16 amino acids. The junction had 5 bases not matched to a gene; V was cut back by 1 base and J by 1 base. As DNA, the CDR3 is TGTGCCAGCAGTTTATCTGACGCGGGAGGGTCCTACGAGCAGTACTTC. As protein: CASSLSDAGGSYEQYF.

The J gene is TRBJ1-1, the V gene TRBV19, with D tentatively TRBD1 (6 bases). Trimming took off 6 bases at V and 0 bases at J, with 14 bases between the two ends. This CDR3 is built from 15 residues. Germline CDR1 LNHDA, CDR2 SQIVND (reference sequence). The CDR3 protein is CASSLGQSMNTEAFF. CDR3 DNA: TGTGCCAGTAGCCTCGGACAGTCCATGAACACTGAAGCTTTCTTT.

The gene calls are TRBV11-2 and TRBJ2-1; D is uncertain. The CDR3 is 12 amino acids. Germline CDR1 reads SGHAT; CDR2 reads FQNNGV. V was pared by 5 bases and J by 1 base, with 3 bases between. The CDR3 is CASSTSYNEQFF. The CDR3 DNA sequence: TGTGCCAGCAGCACATCCTACAATGAGCAGTTCTTC. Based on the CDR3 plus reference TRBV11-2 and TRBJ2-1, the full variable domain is EAGVAQSPRYKIIEKRQSVAFWCNPISGHATLYWYQQILGQGPKLLIQFQNNGVVDDSQLPKDRFSAERLKGVDSTLKIQPAKLEDSAVYLCASSTSYNEQFFGPGTRLTVL.

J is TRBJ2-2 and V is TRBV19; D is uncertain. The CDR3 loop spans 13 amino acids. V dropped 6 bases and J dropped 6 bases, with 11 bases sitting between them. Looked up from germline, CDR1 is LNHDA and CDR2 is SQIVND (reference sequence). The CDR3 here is CASRNQVAGELFF. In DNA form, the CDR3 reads TGTGCCAGTAGGAATCAGGTCGCCGGGGAGCTGTTTTTT.

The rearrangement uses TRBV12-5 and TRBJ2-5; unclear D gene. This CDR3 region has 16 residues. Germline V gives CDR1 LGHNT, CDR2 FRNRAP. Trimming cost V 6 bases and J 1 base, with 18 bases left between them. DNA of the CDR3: TGTGCTAGTGGGCCTAGGGTAGTGGAAGGCCAAGAGACCCAGTACTTC. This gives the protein CASGPRVVEGQETQYF. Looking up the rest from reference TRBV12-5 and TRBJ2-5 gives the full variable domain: DARVTQTPRHKVTEMGQEVTMRCQPILGHNTVFWYRQTMMQGLELLAYFRNRAPLDDSGMPKDRFSAEMPDATLATLKIQPSEPRDSAVYFCASGPRVVEGQETQYFGPGTRLLVL.

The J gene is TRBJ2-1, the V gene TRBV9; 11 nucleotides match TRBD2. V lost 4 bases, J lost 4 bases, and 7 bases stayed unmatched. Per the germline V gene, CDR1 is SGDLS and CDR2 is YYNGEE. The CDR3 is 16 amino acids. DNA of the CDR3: TGTGCCAGCAGCAGTCGACTAGCGGGATATTACAATGAGCAGTTCTTC. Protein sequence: CASSSRLAGYYNEQFF.

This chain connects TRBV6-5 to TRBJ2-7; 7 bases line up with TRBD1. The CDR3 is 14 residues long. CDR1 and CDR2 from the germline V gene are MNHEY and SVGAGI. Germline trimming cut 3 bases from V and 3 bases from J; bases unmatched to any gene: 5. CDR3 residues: CASSYGDSFYEQYF. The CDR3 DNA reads TGTGCCAGCAGTTATGGGGACAGTTTCTACGAGCAGTACTTC.

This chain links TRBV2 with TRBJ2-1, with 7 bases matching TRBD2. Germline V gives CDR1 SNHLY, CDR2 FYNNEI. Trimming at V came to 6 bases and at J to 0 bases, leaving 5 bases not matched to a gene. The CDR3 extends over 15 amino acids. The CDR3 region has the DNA TGTGCCAGCAGCGGGGAGGGCCACTCCTACAATGAGCAGTTCTTC. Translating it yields CASSGEGHSYNEQFF.

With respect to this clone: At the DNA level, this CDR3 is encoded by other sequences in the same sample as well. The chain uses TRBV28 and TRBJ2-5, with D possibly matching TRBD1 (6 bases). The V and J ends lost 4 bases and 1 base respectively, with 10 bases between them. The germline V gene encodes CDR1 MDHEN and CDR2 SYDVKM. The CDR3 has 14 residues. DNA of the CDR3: TGTGCCAGCAGTTCCGGACAGACCCAAGAGACCCAGTACTTC. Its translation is CASSSGQTQETQYF.

The CDR3 DNA reads TGTGCCAGCAGTTTACCGGGGGACATGAACACTGAAGCTTTCTTT. Encoded protein: CASSLPGDMNTEAFF. This chain uses TRBV28 with TRBJ1-1; D is perhaps TRBD1 (6 bases). The CDR3 is made up of 15 amino acids. Trimming left V 2 bases short and J 0 bases short, with 10 bases between. Germline assignment: CDR1 MDHEN and CDR2 SYDVKM. The entire variable domain, with the rest obtained from reference TRBV28 and TRBJ1-1, is as follows: DVKVTQSSRYLVKRTGEKVFLECVQDMDHENMFWYRQDPGLGLRLIYFSYDVKMKEKGDIPEGYSVSREKKERFSLILESASTNQTSMYLCASSLPGDMNTEAFFGQGTRLTVV.

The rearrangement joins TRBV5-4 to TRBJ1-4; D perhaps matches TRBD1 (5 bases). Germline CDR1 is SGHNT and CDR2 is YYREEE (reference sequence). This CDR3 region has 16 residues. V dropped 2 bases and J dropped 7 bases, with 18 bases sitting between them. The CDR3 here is CASSLSFGGNGEKLFF. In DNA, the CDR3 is TGTGCCAGCAGCTTATCATTTGGGGGTAACGGTGAAAAACTGTTTTTT.

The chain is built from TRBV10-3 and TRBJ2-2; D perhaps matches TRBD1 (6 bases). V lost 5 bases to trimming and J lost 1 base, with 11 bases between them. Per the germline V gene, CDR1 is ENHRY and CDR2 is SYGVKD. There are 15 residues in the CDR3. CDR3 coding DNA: TGTGCCATCAGTTGGGAACAGGGGAACACCGGGGAGCTGTTTTTT. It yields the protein CAISWEQGNTGELFF.

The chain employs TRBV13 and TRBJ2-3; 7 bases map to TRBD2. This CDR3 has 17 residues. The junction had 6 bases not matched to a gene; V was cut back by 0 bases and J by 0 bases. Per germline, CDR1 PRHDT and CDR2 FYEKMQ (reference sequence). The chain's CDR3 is CASSLGPPSGSTDTQYF. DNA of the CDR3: TGTGCCAGCAGCTTAGGCCCGCCTAGCGGAAGCACAGATACGCAGTATTTT.

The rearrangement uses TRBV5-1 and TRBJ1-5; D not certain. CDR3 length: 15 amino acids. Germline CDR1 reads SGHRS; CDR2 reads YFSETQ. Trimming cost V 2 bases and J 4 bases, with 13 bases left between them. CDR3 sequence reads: CASSFSGSDNQPQHF. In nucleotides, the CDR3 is TGCGCCAGCAGCTTTTCGGGGTCAGATAATCAGCCCCAGCATTTT.

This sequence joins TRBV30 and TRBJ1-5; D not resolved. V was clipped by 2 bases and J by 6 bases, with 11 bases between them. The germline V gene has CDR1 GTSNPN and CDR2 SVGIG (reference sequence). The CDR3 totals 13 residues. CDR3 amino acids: CAWSRQDGQPQHF. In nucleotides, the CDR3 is TGTGCCTGGAGTAGGCAGGACGGTCAGCCCCAGCATTTT. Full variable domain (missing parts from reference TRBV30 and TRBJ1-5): SQTIHQWPATLVQPVGSPLSLECTVEGTSNPNLYWYRQAAGRGLQLLFYSVGIGQISSEVPQNLSASRPQDRQFILSSKKLLLSDSGFYLCAWSRQDGQPQHFGDGTRLSIL.

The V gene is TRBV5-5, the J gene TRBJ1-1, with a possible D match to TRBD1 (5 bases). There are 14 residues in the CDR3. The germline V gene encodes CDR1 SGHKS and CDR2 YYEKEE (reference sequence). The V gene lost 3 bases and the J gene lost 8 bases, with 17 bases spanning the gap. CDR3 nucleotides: TGTGCCAGCAGCTCGACGACGTCGCAGGGAGAAGCTTTCTTT. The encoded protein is CASSSTTSQGEAFF.

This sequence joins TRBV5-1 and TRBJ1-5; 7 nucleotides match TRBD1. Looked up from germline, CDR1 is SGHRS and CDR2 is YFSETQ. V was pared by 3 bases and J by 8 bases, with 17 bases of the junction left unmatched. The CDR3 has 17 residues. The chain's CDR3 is CASSSGQAGWGGEPQHF. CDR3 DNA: TGCGCCAGCAGCTCTGGACAGGCAGGCTGGGGGGGGGAGCCCCAGCATTTT.

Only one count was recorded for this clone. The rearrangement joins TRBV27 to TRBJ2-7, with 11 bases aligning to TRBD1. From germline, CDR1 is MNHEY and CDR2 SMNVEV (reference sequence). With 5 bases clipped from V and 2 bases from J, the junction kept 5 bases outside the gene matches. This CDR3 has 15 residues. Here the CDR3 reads CASSPPDRGPYEQYF. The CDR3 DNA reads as TGTGCCAGCAGTCCACCGGACAGGGGGCCCTACGAGCAGTACTTC.

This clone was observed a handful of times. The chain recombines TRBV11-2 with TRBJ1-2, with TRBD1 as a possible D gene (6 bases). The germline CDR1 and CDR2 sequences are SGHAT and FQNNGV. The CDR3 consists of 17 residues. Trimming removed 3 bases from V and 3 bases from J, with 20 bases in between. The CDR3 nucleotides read TGTGCCAGCAGCTTTGGGATTGTAGGGGGAAGGGACTATGGCTACACCTTC. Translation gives CASSFGIVGGRDYGYTF. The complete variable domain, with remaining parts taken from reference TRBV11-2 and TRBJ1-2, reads EAGVAQSPRYKIIEKRQSVAFWCNPISGHATLYWYQQILGQGPKLLIQFQNNGVVDDSQLPKDRFSAERLKGVDSTLKIQPAKLEDSAVYLCASSFGIVGGRDYGYTFGSGTRLTVV.

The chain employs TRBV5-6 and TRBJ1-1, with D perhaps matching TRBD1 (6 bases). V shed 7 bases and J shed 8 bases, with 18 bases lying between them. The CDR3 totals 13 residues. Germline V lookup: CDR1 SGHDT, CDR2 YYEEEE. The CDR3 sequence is CASRKTTGAEAFF. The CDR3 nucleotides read TGTGCCAGCCGGAAGACAACGGGGGCGGAAGCTTTCTTT.

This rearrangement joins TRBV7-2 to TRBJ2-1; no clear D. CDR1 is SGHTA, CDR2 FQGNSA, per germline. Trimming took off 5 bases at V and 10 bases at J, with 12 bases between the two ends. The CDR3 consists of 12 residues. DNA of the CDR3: TGTGCCAGCAGCATCAGGACGGTAGAGCAGTTCTTC. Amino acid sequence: CASSIRTVEQFF.